The 3 T cell receptor beta chains below come from one sample, sequenced in a study of molecular identifiers for immune sequencing clone quantification. One entry per CDR3 protein results from TCRdb running MiXCR on the PCR reads. This table holds about half a million distinct CDR3 sequences, about 22% found once. The specimen was naive CD8+ T cells from blood, with Jurkat cell RNA spiked in. Specified subset: FACS-sorted CD8+CD4-CCR7+CD45RA+ naive T cells. The receptors derive from a human donor in good health. Some libraries in this study had Jurkat cell RNA spiked in.

This clonotype has only a few counts. V usage is TRBV10-3 and J usage is TRBJ2-5; D call uncertain. V was shortened by 6 bases and J by 4 bases, with 12 bases between the two germline ends. Per the germline V gene, CDR1 is ENHRY and CDR2 is SYGVKD. This CDR3 is built from 13 residues. The CDR3 DNA sequence: TGTGCCATCAGCCCCTGGGTGGGAGAGACCCAGTACTTC. It is translated as CAISPWVGETQYF.

Notes on this clonotype: Lacking the conserved final phenylalanine or tryptophan, this CDR3 likely reflects a read error. J is TRBJ2-7 and V is TRBV7-8; 7 nucleotides align to TRBD2. Germline V lookup: CDR1 SGHVS, CDR2 FQNEAQ. V lost 2 bases to trimming and J lost 5 bases; unmatched junction nucleotides: 3. This CDR3 region has 13 residues. CDR3 DNA: TGTGCCAGCAGCTTACTTCGGGGGGACGAGCAGTACCTC. It is translated as CASSLLRGDEQYL.

Concerning this clonotype: Just one base apart from a much larger clone, this may be a read error. Given the absence of the conserved phenylalanine or tryptophan at the CDR3 end, a read error is likely. V is TRBV27 and J is TRBJ2-7, with 9 bases lining up with TRBD1. The V gene end was trimmed by 5 bases and the J gene end by 3 bases; junction bases not matched to a gene: 5. The CDR3 length is 14 residues. Germline V gene sequence: CDR1 MNHEY, CDR2 SMNVEV (reference sequence). CDR3 sequence: CASSAGTGFYEQYS. CDR3 in DNA: TGTGCCAGCAGTGCCGGGACAGGGTTCTACGAGCAGTACTCC.